A selection of T cell receptor beta chains follows, all from one sample in a study of CD8 T cells in ankylosing spondylitis. TCRdb re-analysed the 5' RACE reads in MiXCR, keeping a single row per CDR3 protein. The sample holds about 220,000 distinct CDR3 sequences, approximately 10% seen once. Input material: blood, either unsorted or a sorted T cell fraction (not recorded which). The source of these receptors is a male donor with ankylosing spondylitis or in good health (not recorded which). Both conserved end residues are part of each CDR3. The D gene is left open where the match is weak. Not all rows give a size; the values are once, few, many and, for expanded clones, a class.

d_call | cdr3_length | j_call | clone_size | v_call | cdr3_nt | cdr3_aa
. | 12 | TRBJ2-5 | many | TRBV6-1 | TGTGCCAGCAGTGAAAGCGGAGAGACCCAGTACTTC | CASSESGETQYF
. | 14 | TRBJ1-2 | . | TRBV30 | TGTGCCTGGGACCCCGGGACACTCAACTATGGCTACACCTTC | CAWDPGTLNYGYTF
TRBD1 | 13 | TRBJ2-3 | many | TRBV5-1 | TGCGCCAGCAGAGAGACAGGGAGAGATACGCAGTATTTT | CASRETGRDTQYF
TRBD2 | 19 | TRBJ2-1 | . | TRBV12-3/TRBV12-4 | TGTGCCCGCAGTATACCGGCTAGCGGGGGGGCCGATTTTAGGAATGAGCAGTTCTTC | CARSIPASGGADFRNEQFF
. | 15 | TRBJ2-3 | . | TRBV25-1 | TGTGCCAGCGGAGGACTGGGTAGGAGCACAGATACGCAGTATTTT | CASGGLGRSTDTQYF
TRBD1 | 15 | TRBJ2-7 | few | TRBV7-6 | TGTGCCAGCAGCTTAACCGGGACAGGGGTGAAGGAGCAGTACTTC | CASSLTGTGVKEQYF
. | 14 | TRBJ1-1 | many | TRBV5-1 | TGCGCCAGCAGCTTCGGGAGCATGAACACTGAAGCTTTCTTT | CASSFGSMNTEAFF
. | 16 | TRBJ2-1 | many | TRBV7-2 | TGTGCCAGCAGCTTAGGCGGGACCCTCTCCTACAATGAGCAGTTCTTC | CASSLGGTLSYNEQFF
TRBD1 | 17 | TRBJ2-1 | many | TRBV5-1 | TGCGCCAGCAGCACCCTCCGACAGGGGAGCTCCTACAATGAGCAGTTCTTC | CASSTLRQGSSYNEQFF
. | 15 | TRBJ1-1 | few | TRBV5-1 | TGCGCCAGCAGCCCCCGACAGGATGTGAGCCCTGAAGCTTTCTTT | CASSPRQDVSPEAFF
. | 14 | TRBJ1-1 | many | TRBV5-1 | TGCGCCAGCAGCTTGGCACTTCAGGGCACTGAAGCTTTCTTT | CASSLALQGTEAFF
. | 14 | TRBJ1-2 | few | TRBV6-1 | TGTGCCAGCACCACCAACGTAGGGGACTATGGCTACACCTTC | CASTTNVGDYGYTF
. | 15 | TRBJ2-4 | few | TRBV7-2 | TGTGCCAGCAGCTTAGAGGGGGGGGCCAAAAACATTCAGTACTTC | CASSLEGGAKNIQYF
. | 18 | TRBJ1-3 | many | TRBV5-6 | TGTGCCAGCAGCTCACTAGAATTACGGACAGTCTCTGGAAACACCATATATTTT | CASSSLELRTVSGNTIYF
. | 15 | TRBJ2-2 | many | TRBV3-1 | TGTGCCAGCAGCCAACGAACAGCGAACACCGGGGAGCTGTTTTTT | CASSQRTANTGELFF
TRBD2 | 15 | TRBJ2-1 | many | TRBV5-1 | TGCGCCAGCAGCTTGCTGGCGGGGGCCTACAATGAGCAGTTCTTC | CASSLLAGAYNEQFF
. | 13 | TRBJ2-1 | many | TRBV20-1 | TGCAGTGCTAGCTGGGGGGCGGTAGATGAGCAGTTCTTC | CSASWGAVDEQFF
TRBD1 | 12 | TRBJ1-2 | many | TRBV6-6 | TGTGCCAGCGTGACAGGGAACTATGGCTACACCTTC | CASVTGNYGYTF
. | 14 | TRBJ1-5 | many | TRBV12-3/TRBV12-4 | TGTGCCAGCACCCGCGGGCACCGGGATCAGCCCCAGCATTTT | CASTRGHRDQPQHF
. | 15 | TRBJ1-3 | many | TRBV12-3/TRBV12-4 | TGTGCCAGCAACCCGGGACCGATCTCTGGAAACACCATATATTTT | CASNPGPISGNTIYF
. | 13 | TRBJ1-2 | many | TRBV7-2 | TGTGCCAGCAGCTTAGGGGGCCCTTATGGCTACACCTTC | CASSLGGPYGYTF
. | 15 | TRBJ1-4 | . | TRBV7-2 | TGTGCCAGCAGCTCCCGGGCAGGGAAGAATGAAAAACTGTTTTTT | CASSSRAGKNEKLFF
. | 15 | TRBJ2-4 | many | TRBV27 | TGTGCCAGCAGTTCCCTTGGACCGAGCGGGAACATTCAGTACTTC | CASSSLGPSGNIQYF
. | 17 | TRBJ1-4 | many | TRBV28 | TGTGCCAGCAGCCATAGTATAAACCAGGGGAGGGGTCGTAAACTGTTTTTT | CASSHSINQGRGRKLFF
. | 15 | TRBJ2-1 | . | TRBV7-2 | TGTGCCAGCAGCTTAGACGTCGGGTCCTACAATGAGCAGTTCTTC | CASSLDVGSYNEQFF
. | 14 | TRBJ2-5 | . | TRBV5-4 | TGTGCCAGCAGCCATCAGCGGAGTGAAGAGACCCAGTACTTC | CASSHQRSEETQYF
TRBD2 | 15 | TRBJ2-5 | many | TRBV7-2 | TGTGCCAGCAGCACGAGCGGGAACACTCAAGAGACCCAGTACTTC | CASSTSGNTQETQYF
. | 14 | TRBJ2-7 | many | TRBV12-3/TRBV12-4 | TGTGCCAGCAGCTCAGGGGTCCCATCCTACGAGCAGTACTTC | CASSSGVPSYEQYF
TRBD1 | 16 | TRBJ2-2 | . | TRBV28 | TGTGCCAGCAGTCCTGGGACAGGGGACGGGGCCGGGGAGCTGTTTTTT | CASSPGTGDGAGELFF
. | 15 | TRBJ2-3 | many | TRBV5-5 | TGTGCCAGCAGCTTATGGACCGTAAGCACAGATACGCAGTATTTT | CASSLWTVSTDTQYF
. | 13 | TRBJ2-1 | . | TRBV10-3 | TGTGCCATCAGTGAGTCGATCGACAATGAGCAGTTCTTC | CAISESIDNEQFF
. | 16 | TRBJ2-2 | . | TRBV7-8 | TGTGCCAGCAGCTTATCCGGGGGACAACCTACCGGGGAGCTGTTTTTT | CASSLSGGQPTGELFF
. | 13 | TRBJ2-3 | many | TRBV12-3/TRBV12-4 | TGTGCCAGCAGTTTGTTCGGGGCAGATACGCAGTATTTT | CASSLFGADTQYF
. | 16 | TRBJ2-2 | . | TRBV7-3 | TGTGCCAGCAGCTTCCCAGGGGAAGGGAACACCGGGGAGCTGTTTTTT | CASSFPGEGNTGELFF
TRBD1 | 15 | TRBJ1-1 | many | TRBV5-1 | TGCGCCAGCAGCTCTGGACAGGGCATGAACACTGAAGCTTTCTTT | CASSSGQGMNTEAFF
. | 14 | TRBJ2-3 | once | TRBV5-1 | TGCGCCAGCAGCCCCAACTCAAGGGGACATACGCAGTATTTT | CASSPNSRGHTQYF
. | 12 | TRBJ1-5 | . | TRBV29-1 | TGCAGCGTTGCAGAGGGGAATCAGCCCCAGCATTTT | CSVAEGNQPQHF
TRBD1 | 15 | TRBJ1-5 | . | TRBV20-1 | TGCAGTGCTCTTAGACAGGGTATGAGCAATCAGCCCCAGCATTTT | CSALRQGMSNQPQHF
. | 15 | TRBJ1-2 | . | TRBV19 | TGTGCCAGTAGTAACCAGAATCAGGGGAACTATGGCTACACCTTC | CASSNQNQGNYGYTF
. | 16 | TRBJ2-7 | few | TRBV5-1 | TGCGCCAGCAGCTTGAAATGGGCGGGGAAAGCTTGGGAGCAGTACTTC | CASSLKWAGKAWEQYF
. | 15 | TRBJ2-3 | . | TRBV5-1 | TGCGCCAGCAGCCCGCTACAGGGCCCAGCGGATACGCAGTATTTT | CASSPLQGPADTQYF
. | 11 | TRBJ2-7 | many | TRBV5-1 | TGCGCCAGCAGCAGGGACGTCGAGCAGTACTTC | CASSRDVEQYF
TRBD2 | 18 | TRBJ2-5 | many | TRBV6-2/TRBV6-3 | TGTGCCAGCAGTTACCGGGAGCCTAGCGGATTAATTAAAGAGACCCAGTACTTC | CASSYREPSGLIKETQYF
TRBD1 | 17 | TRBJ2-6 | many | TRBV11-2 | TGTGCCAGCAGCCGAGGGGGACAGCTCTCTGGGGCCAACGTCCTGACTTTC | CASSRGGQLSGANVLTF
. | 14 | TRBJ2-7 | many | TRBV5-1 | TGCGCCAGCAGTGAATCCCGGGGACGCGGAGAGCAGTACTTC | CASSESRGRGEQYF
. | 14 | TRBJ2-3 | many | TRBV20-1 | TGCAGTGCTAGTGACGGGTCCACCACAGATACGCAGTATTTT | CSASDGSTTDTQYF
. | 14 | TRBJ1-1 | many | TRBV5-1 | TGCGCCAGCAGCCTCGGGGGGGCCTCCACTGAAGCTTTCTTT | CASSLGGASTEAFF
TRBD1 | 15 | TRBJ2-7 | many | TRBV20-1 | TGCAGTGCTCGTGATACAGGGGTCCCTTCCTACGAGCAGTACTTC | CSARDTGVPSYEQYF
. | 16 | TRBJ2-6 | . | TRBV11-2 | TGTGCCAGCAGCTTAATGGGGAGCTCTGGGGCCAACGTCCTGACTTTC | CASSLMGSSGANVLTF
TRBD1 | 15 | TRBJ1-1 | few | TRBV5-1 | TGCGCCAGCAGCTTAGGGGGACAGGGGGTCCCTGAAGCTTTCTTT | CASSLGGQGVPEAFF
TRBD1 | 15 | TRBJ2-3 | . | TRBV20-1 | TGCAGTGCTCCGGACAGGAACCCTAGCACAGATACGCAGTATTTT | CSAPDRNPSTDTQYF
. | 18 | TRBJ2-2 | . | TRBV4-2 | TGTGCCAGCAGCCAAGATCCCCATGCAGCGGGGAACACCGGGGAGCTGTTTTTT | CASSQDPHAAGNTGELFF
. | 13 | TRBJ2-1 | . | TRBV20-1 | TGCAGTGCTAGAGACCGTATACTCAGGGAGCAGTTCTTC | CSARDRILREQFF
. | 14 | TRBJ1-5 | few | TRBV28 | TGTGCCAGCACCGACCGGACTTTTAATCAGCCCCAGCATTTT | CASTDRTFNQPQHF
TRBD2 | 14 | TRBJ2-1 | many | TRBV20-1 | TGCAGTGCTGGGCCGGGACTAGGGGTGAATGAGCAGTTCTTC | CSAGPGLGVNEQFF
. | 17 | TRBJ2-1 | many | TRBV5-1 | TGCGCCAGCAGCTTGACCAGAACGGGGGGCCTCTACAATGAGCAGTTCTTC | CASSLTRTGGLYNEQFF
TRBD1 | 15 | TRBJ1-4 | many | TRBV5-1 | TGCGCCAGCAGCCCACTACAGGGGGCAAAGGAAAAACTGTTTTTT | CASSPLQGAKEKLFF
. | 11 | TRBJ2-4 | . | TRBV27 | TGTGCCAGCCCCAAGGGAGACATTCAGTACTTC | CASPKGDIQYF
. | 17 | TRBJ2-3 | few | TRBV2 | TGTGCCAGCAGTTCCCCGGGTAGCGGAGACAGCACAGATACGCAGTATTTT | CASSSPGSGDSTDTQYF